This TCR beta chain is from a study of blood T cell repertoires in COVID-19. About the study: Samples representing acute and convalescent COVID-19 were sourced from the United States, Italy and Spain.

Trimming removed 1 base from V and 11 bases from J, with 8 bases in between. This CDR3 contains 11 residues. Looked up from germline, CDR1 is MNHEY and CDR2 is SVGEGT. The cohort comprised adults aged about 18 to 89 years residing in about two dozen US areas. Assignment of participants to cohorts was predicated upon participant-reported clinical history. What the recovered Cohort 3 donors had was two negative PCRs, clearance, or symptom resolution. Assay: immunoSEQ multiplex PCR; the TCRdb copy retains only in-frame clones and omits some. The sample shows some 290,000 clones, over 85% of them seen only once.

This clonotype was obtained from a woman in her 30s who had recovered from COVID-19. The genes are TRBV6-2 or TRBV6-3 and TRBJ1-1, with D unresolved. The sequencing input was PBMCs or T cells enriched from blood (not recorded which). CDR3 coding DNA: TGTGCCAGCAGTTACTTCGGGAGGGCTTTCTTT. This codes for CASSYFGRAFF.